This T cell receptor (beta chain) comes out of a study of T-cell reconstitution after alpha-beta-depleted transplantation in children. The study, taken as a whole, reports: Reports say that about two months after transplant, the alpha-beta T cells came out of several hundred graft clones that had expanded. Diversity and T-cell counts at one year after transplant derived mostly from new T cells.

The TCRbeta library was prepared with unique molecular identifiers. One entry per CDR3 protein results from TCRdb running MiXCR on the PCR reads. The sample consists of hundreds of thousands of distinct CDR3 sequences, roughly a quarter of them appearing once. A word on this clonotype: The target antigen is unknown.

CDR1 is LGHNA and CDR2 is YNFKEQ in the germline V gene. Trimming removed 1 base at V and 7 bases at J, with 8 bases between. CDR3 length: 13 amino acids. This chain joins TRBV4-2 and TRBJ2-1; no clear D. The source is a female patient aged 2-15 years who had a stem cell transplant for congenital amegakaryocytic thrombocytopenia, so the T cells may come from the graft donor. The starting material was PBMCs, mostly from graft donor cells, obtained 360 days after TCRalphabeta/CD19-depleted stem cell transplant. CDR3 coding DNA: TGTGCCAGCAGCCAAGGGAGTAGGAATGAGCAGTTCTTC. Translating it yields CASSQGSRNEQFF.